A selection of T cell receptor beta chains follows, all from one sample in a study of T cell responses to AZD1222 COVID-19 vaccine. TCRdb keeps only in-frame clones here, not all; method: immunoSEQ multiplex PCR. The table lists under 150,000 clones, almost 90% of them singletons. Sequenced here: peripheral blood, sampled 28 days after the second AZD1222 dose. The receptor set was obtained from an adult who received the AZD1222 COVID-19 vaccine. Each CDR3 is given with its conserved first and last residue. The order of the fields is V gene, D gene, CDR3 length, J gene, clone size, CDR3 protein, CDR3 DNA. D genes are given only for firm matches. Size is stated for part of the rows, as once, few or many counts, or as a class when the clone is expanded.

v_gene: TRBV30
d_gene: NA
len: 14
j_gene: TRBJ1-1
abundance: NA
CDR3aa: CAWTVSGGDTEAFF
CDR3nt: TGTGCCTGGACGGTCTCCGGGGGGGACACTGAAGCTTTCTTT

v_gene: TRBV2
d_gene: NA
len: 12
j_gene: TRBJ1-1
abundance: NA
CDR3aa: CASRWVNTEAFF
CDR3nt: TGTGCCAGCAGGTGGGTGAACACTGAAGCTTTCTTT

v_gene: TRBV24-1
d_gene: NA
len: 15
j_gene: TRBJ1-5
abundance: NA
CDR3aa: CATSARRGSNQPQHF
CDR3nt: TGTGCCACCAGTGCTAGGCGAGGGAGCAATCAGCCCCAGCATTTT

v_gene: TRBV28
d_gene: TRBD2
len: 16
j_gene: TRBJ2-3
abundance: NA
CDR3aa: CASSLSGLAGADTQYF
CDR3nt: TGTGCCAGCAGTTTATCAGGACTAGCGGGAGCAGATACGCAGTATTTT

v_gene: TRBV6-1
d_gene: NA
len: 16
j_gene: TRBJ1-2
abundance: once
CDR3aa: CASSEGVGGQNYGYTF
CDR3nt: TGTGCCAGCAGTGAAGGGGTCGGAGGGCAGAACTATGGCTACACCTTC

v_gene: TRBV5-1
d_gene: NA
len: 15
j_gene: TRBJ1-2
abundance: NA
CDR3aa: CASSLADRVLDGYTF
CDR3nt: TGCGCCAGCAGCTTGGCCGATCGGGTCTTGGATGGCTACACCTTC

v_gene: TRBV6-2/TRBV6-3
d_gene: NA
len: 16
j_gene: TRBJ2-4
abundance: NA
CDR3aa: CASSTPDRLAKNIQYF
CDR3nt: TGTGCCAGCAGTACCCCAGACAGGCTAGCCAAAAACATTCAGTACTTC

v_gene: TRBV14
d_gene: TRBD2
len: 15
j_gene: TRBJ2-3
abundance: NA
CDR3aa: CASSILAGGSDTQYF
CDR3nt: TGTGCCAGCAGCATCCTAGCGGGAGGGTCAGATACGCAGTATTTT

v_gene: TRBV9
d_gene: NA
len: 14
j_gene: TRBJ1-1
abundance: NA
CDR3aa: CASSVGTGGTEAFF
CDR3nt: TGTGCCAGCAGCGTAGGAACGGGGGGCACTGAAGCTTTCTTT

v_gene: TRBV7-9
d_gene: NA
len: 16
j_gene: TRBJ2-2
abundance: NA
CDR3aa: CASSKDRSRGTGELFF
CDR3nt: TGTGCCAGCAGCAAAGACAGGTCCCGGGGCACCGGGGAGCTGTTTTTT

v_gene: TRBV3-1/TRBV3-2
d_gene: NA
len: 15
j_gene: TRBJ1-2
abundance: NA
CDR3aa: CASSRGAGGDYGYTF
CDR3nt: TGTGCCAGCAGCCGAGGAGCAGGCGGGGACTATGGCTACACCTTC

v_gene: TRBV6-5
d_gene: NA
len: 12
j_gene: TRBJ2-2
abundance: NA
CDR3aa: CASGARKGELFF
CDR3nt: TGTGCCAGCGGGGCGCGTAAGGGGGAGCTGTTTTTT

v_gene: TRBV5-5
d_gene: NA
len: 13
j_gene: TRBJ2-3
abundance: once
CDR3aa: CASSSSGPEAQYF
CDR3nt: TGTGCCAGCAGTTCCTCCGGGCCTGAGGCGCAGTATTTT

v_gene: TRBV3-1/TRBV3-2
d_gene: NA
len: 14
j_gene: TRBJ2-6
abundance: NA
CDR3aa: CASCLGSGANVLTF
CDR3nt: TGTGCCAGCTGCTTGGGGTCTGGGGCCAACGTCCTGACTTTC

v_gene: TRBV7-9
d_gene: NA
len: 13
j_gene: TRBJ2-7
abundance: few
CDR3aa: CASSLARLHEQYF
CDR3nt: TGTGCCAGCAGCTTAGCCAGGCTGCACGAGCAGTACTTC